These 21 T cell receptor beta chains were sequenced from one sample in a study of T-cell reconstitution after alpha-beta-depleted transplantation in children. Preparation of the TCRbeta library used unique molecular identifiers. One entry per CDR3 protein results from TCRdb running MiXCR on the PCR reads. The sample holds 250,000 to 300,000 distinct CDR3 sequences, roughly 10% seen once. The sample here was peripheral blood, taken 180 days after TCRalphabeta/CD19-depleted stem cell transplant. Receptors originate from a male patient between 2 and 9 years old who had a stem cell transplant for chronic granulomatous disease, so the T cells may come from the graft donor.

This clonotype was seen repeatedly, ten times or more. The chain joins TRBV10-1 to TRBJ2-7; TRBD1 matches 7 bases. Germline CDR1 reads WNHNN; CDR2 reads SYGVQD (reference sequence). The CDR3 runs to 15 residues. V shed 3 bases, J shed 2 bases, and the junction held 7 bases outside the gene matches. The CDR3 region has the DNA TGCGCCAGCAGTGATCTGGGACAGACAACCTACGAGCAGTACTTC. Translating it yields CASSDLGQTTYEQYF.

In this sample, this clonotype turned up many times. The gene calls are TRBV12-3 or TRBV12-4 and TRBJ2-6; no firm D call. The CDR3 spans 18 residues. V was shortened by 2 bases and J by 0 bases, with 14 bases between the two germline ends. The DNA for the CDR3 is TGTGCCAGCAGTTTAAAGATGGCCGGTCCCTCTGGGGCCAACGTCCTGACTTTC. This encodes CASSLKMAGPSGANVLTF.

This clonotype was found many times. J is TRBJ2-2 and V is TRBV19; D not certain. Germline values: CDR1 LNHDA, CDR2 SQIVND (reference sequence). V lost 8 bases to trimming and J lost 6 bases, with 10 bases between them. The CDR3 extends over 12 amino acids. The CDR3 sequence is CASGGWAGELFF. The CDR3 coding sequence is TGTGCCAGTGGTGGCTGGGCCGGGGAGCTGTTTTTT. Using reference TRBV19 and TRBJ2-2 for the parts outside the CDR3, the full variable domain is DGGITQSPKYLFRKEGQNVTLSCEQNLNHDAMYWYRQDPGQGLRLIYYSQIVNDFQKGDIAEGYSVSREKKESFPLTVTSAQKNPTAFYLCASGGWAGELFFGEGSRLTVL.

This clonotype was counted ten times or more. The chain uses TRBV29-1 and TRBJ2-5; D unclear. The germline V gene has CDR1 SQVTM and CDR2 ANQGSEA. The germline V and J ends were trimmed by 2 bases and 1 base, with 17 bases remaining between them. The CDR3 runs to 16 residues. CDR3 in amino acids: CSVEYIVEHAQETQYF. The CDR3 DNA is TGCAGCGTTGAATATATCGTGGAGCACGCCCAAGAGACCCAGTACTTC. Full variable domain (remainder filled in from reference TRBV29-1 and TRBJ2-5): SAVISQKPSRDICQRGTSLTIQCQVDSQVTMMFWYRQQPGQSLTLIATANQGSEATYESGFVIDKFPISRPNLTFSTLTVSNMSPEDSSIYLCSVEYIVEHAQETQYFGPGTRLLVL.

Only a few counts were recorded for this clonotype. The V gene is TRBV5-4, the J gene TRBJ2-4, with TRBD2 identical over 9 bases. V dropped 4 bases and J dropped 6; count of bases not matched to a gene: 8. The CDR3 has 15 amino acids. The germline V gene encodes CDR1 SGHNT and CDR2 YYREEE (reference sequence). As DNA, the CDR3 is TGTGCCAGCAGCCCAGGCGGGAGGGCCTTAAACATTCAGTACTTC. Translation: CASSPGGRALNIQYF.

Many counts were recorded for this clonotype. The chain links TRBV20-1 to TRBJ2-7; D possibly corresponds to TRBD2 (6 bases). V was pared by 1 base and J by 6 bases, with 10 bases between. Germline V CDR1 and CDR2: DFQATT, SNEGSKA (reference sequence). The CDR3 spans 12 residues. CDR3 sequence: CSARVSGSEQYF. Here the CDR3 DNA reads TGCAGTGCTAGAGTCTCCGGGAGCGAGCAGTACTTC.

This clonotype was observed at least ten times. The chain employs TRBV12-3 or TRBV12-4 and TRBJ2-2; D may correspond to TRBD1 or TRBD2 (5 bases each). V lost 7 bases and J lost 4, with 16 bases in between. CDR3 size: 15 residues. The DNA of the CDR3 is TGTGCCAGCACCTTGACCGGGACCCGCACCGGGGAGCTGTTTTTT. Its protein is CASTLTGTRTGELFF.

This clonotype was counted many times. The chain uses TRBV5-1 and TRBJ2-5, with TRBD2 identical over 8 bases. This CDR3 region has 16 residues. J lost 4 bases, V lost 0 bases, and 8 bases had no gene match. The V gene's germline CDR1 is SGHRS and CDR2 YFSETQ. The CDR3 loop reads CASSLEASGRGETQYF. Written as DNA, the CDR3 is TGCGCCAGCAGCTTGGAGGCTAGCGGGCGGGGAGAGACCCAGTACTTC.

This clonotype was counted at least ten times. The CDR3 reads CASSADGRFEAFF. The CDR3 DNA follows: TGTGCCAGCAGCGCCGACGGTCGGTTTGAAGCTTTCTTT. J is TRBJ1-1 and V is TRBV7-2; D gene unclear. V dropped 5 bases and J dropped 7 bases, with 14 bases sitting between them. The CDR3 extends over 13 amino acids. In germline, CDR1 is SGHTA, CDR2 FQGNSA.

In its sample, this clonotype was seen a few times. V and J are TRBV7-2 and TRBJ2-7; D perhaps matches TRBD1 (5 bases). The CDR3 extends over 13 amino acids. Per the germline V gene, CDR1 is SGHTA and CDR2 is FQGNSA. Deletions cut 3 bases from V and 3 bases from J, with 9 bases between. The CDR3 region has the DNA TGTGCCAGCAGCTTGGACAATGTCTACGAGCAGTACTTC. This encodes CASSLDNVYEQYF.

This clonotype was observed many times. The chain links TRBV7-9 to TRBJ2-5, with TRBD1 as a possible D gene (6 bases). CDR3 size: 13 residues. Trimming cost V 5 bases and J 7 bases, with 14 bases left between them. In germline, CDR1 is SEHNR, CDR2 FQNEAQ (reference sequence). DNA for the CDR3: TGTGCCAGCAGCCGACGGGACACGGGGACCCAGTACTTC. Translation: CASSRRDTGTQYF.

This clonotype was seen ten or more times. The genes are TRBV9 and TRBJ2-3; unclear D gene. The V and J ends lost 2 bases and 4 bases respectively, with 11 bases between them. Germline V gene lookup returns CDR1 SGDLS and CDR2 YYNGEE. This CDR3 contains 14 residues. CDR3 DNA: TGTGCCAGCAGCGTGACTGGATATCCAGATACGCAGTATTTT. Translating gives CASSVTGYPDTQYF.

In its sample, this clonotype was seen many times. The chain couples TRBV12-3 or TRBV12-4 to TRBJ1-2; D uncertain. The CDR3 is 13 residues long. V was cut by 5 bases and J by 0 bases, with 7 bases left in between. CDR3 protein: CASSQQPNYGYTF. CDR3 DNA sequence: TGTGCCAGCAGTCAACAGCCTAACTATGGCTACACCTTC.

This clonotype was observed at least ten times. The chain recombines TRBV6-5 with TRBJ2-7; 7 nucleotides match TRBD2. The germline gives CDR1 MNHEY, CDR2 SVGAGI. The J segment lost 4 bases and the V segment lost 0 bases, leaving 15 bases of the junction unmatched. This CDR3 comprises 18 residues. CDR3 residues: CASSYSIFSRGVPYEQYF. In DNA form, the CDR3 reads TGTGCCAGCAGTTACTCGATATTTTCTCGGGGGGTACCTTACGAGCAGTACTTC.

This chain's CDR3 is CASSPAIPYEQYF. CDR3 bases: TGTGCCAGCAGCCCTGCGATCCCCTACGAGCAGTACTTC. The chain is built from TRBV4-2 and TRBJ2-7; no clear D. Germline CDR1 reads LGHNA; CDR2 reads YNFKEQ. V lost 4 bases, J lost 2 bases, and 9 bases lay in between. This CDR3 comprises 13 residues.

This clonotype was seen at least ten times. The chain carries TRBV7-7 and TRBJ2-7, with TRBD1 matching over 11 bases. The CDR3 loop spans 13 amino acids. CDR1 is SSHAT and CDR2 is FNYEAQ in the germline V gene (reference sequence). Germline trimming cut 5 bases from V and 6 bases from J; bases unmatched to any gene: 3. The CDR3 spells CASSRDRGGEQYF. CDR3 bases: TGTGCCAGCAGCCGGGACAGGGGGGGCGAGCAGTACTTC.

This clonotype was found many times. The chain is built from TRBV5-6 and TRBJ2-3; tentative D call: TRBD1 (6 bases). The length of the CDR3 is 12 residues. V lost 2 bases, J lost 5 bases, and 6 bases lay in between. The germline V gene encodes CDR1 SGHDT and CDR2 YYEEEE. The DNA for the CDR3 is TGTGCCAGCAGCTTACAGGGAGATACGCAGTATTTT. Translation gives CASSLQGDTQYF.

Ten or more counts support this clonotype. This rearrangement joins TRBV3-1 to TRBJ2-3; 9 nucleotides agree with TRBD2. This CDR3 comprises 16 residues. Trimming at V came to 4 bases and at J to 0 bases, leaving 5 bases not matched to a gene. In germline, CDR1 is LGHDT, CDR2 YNNKEL (reference sequence). CDR3 DNA: TGTGCCAGCAGCCCCCGGCTAGCGGGGAGCACAGATACGCAGTATTTT. It codes for CASSPRLAGSTDTQYF.

In regard to this clonotype: A much bigger clone sits one base away, suggesting this may be a read error. The chain links TRBV7-3 to TRBJ1-2; D gene unclear. Germline V lookup: CDR1 SGHTA, CDR2 FQGTGA. There are 13 residues in the CDR3. The CDR3 DNA follows: TGTGCCAGCAGCTTAAGCTCGGGAACTGGCGACACCTTC. It encodes CASSLSSGTGDTF.

The chain is built from TRBV7-2 and TRBJ2-5, with D perhaps matching TRBD1 (5 bases). Germline CDR1 SGHTA, CDR2 FQGNSA. This CDR3 spans 16 amino acids. V gave up 4 bases and J gave up 2 bases, with 17 bases separating them. CDR3 sequence (DNA): TGTGCCAGCAGCTCCAAACCGACAGTTATTCAAGAGACCCAGTACTTC. It specifies CASSSKPTVIQETQYF.

This clonotype was recorded a few times. V gene TRBV5-1 combines with J gene TRBJ2-3, with D unresolved. The CDR3 totals 13 residues. Germline V gene lookup returns CDR1 SGHRS and CDR2 YFSETQ. The V end lost 2 bases, the J end lost 4 bases, and 8 bases lay between the germline ends. The CDR3 sequence: CASSFGRADTQYF. Here the CDR3 DNA reads TGCGCCAGCAGCTTCGGACGGGCAGATACGCAGTATTTT.